The 5 T cell receptor beta chains reported below all come from one sample, sequenced in a study of regulatory T cells in long-lasting Graves disease. The time point here: newly diagnosed GD, antithyroid drugs for less than 3 months. PBMCs were the source of the RNA used for TCR sequencing. CDR3 regions were amplified by Arm-PCR using iRepertoire HTBI primers to build TCR beta libraries. TCRdb reprocessed the multiplex PCR reads via MiXCR and lists one record per CDR3 protein. The table records 520,000 or so distinct CDR3 sequences, approximately 12% of them present only once. These same data were also listed under a study on T cells in Graves' hyperthyroidism and ophthalmopathy.

Material: peripheral blood mononuclear cells (PBMCs), obtained at new diagnosis, from a patient treated with antithyroid drugs. All receptors come from a woman aged 25 to 39 with Graves disease.

The sample holds many counts of this clonotype. The J gene is TRBJ1-1, the V gene TRBV6-1; tentatively, D is TRBD1 (5 bases). V lost 2 bases and J 2 bases, leaving 9 bases between the germline ends. The germline CDR1 and CDR2 sequences are MNHNS and SASEGT. The CDR3 consists of 14 residues. The CDR3 sequence: CASSEQGSNTEAFF. The CDR3 DNA reads as TGTGCCAGCAGTGAACAGGGCTCAAACACTGAAGCTTTCTTT.

Ten or more counts support this clonotype. V is TRBV13 and J is TRBJ2-1; no clear D. The length of the CDR3 is 12 residues. The germline gives CDR1 PRHDT, CDR2 FYEKMQ (reference sequence). Trimming pared 2 bases from V and 7 bases from J, leaving 6 bases between. CDR3 in amino acids: CASSLTRNEQFF. CDR3 in DNA: TGTGCCAGCAGCTTAACCCGGAATGAGCAGTTCTTC.

This clonotype was recorded a few times. The V call is TRBV9, the J call TRBJ2-5, with D maybe TRBD2 (6 bases). The J call is in doubt because the DNA end fits TRBJ2-1 better. Germline values: CDR1 SGDLS, CDR2 YYNGEE. The CDR3 has 14 residues. CDR3 DNA: TGTGCCAGCAGCGTTAGCGGAGGAGACAATGAGCAGTTCTTC. It encodes CASSVSGGDNEQFF.

This clonotype was counted ten times or more. The gene calls are TRBV15 and TRBJ2-2; D unclear. Germline CDR1 reads LNHNV; CDR2 reads YYDKDF (reference sequence). Trimming cost V 0 bases and J 1 base, with 9 bases left between them. The CDR3 covers 16 residues. CDR3 nucleotide sequence: TGTGCCACCAGCAGAGATCGGTGGGGGAACACCGGGGAGCTGTTTTTT. It translates to CATSRDRWGNTGELFF.

This clonotype was counted many times. The V call is TRBV11-2, the J call TRBJ2-7; 7 bases are shared with TRBD1. This CDR3 comprises 13 residues. Per the germline V gene, CDR1 is SGHAT and CDR2 is FQNNGV. Unmatched junction bases numbered 6, after V lost 5 bases and J lost 5 bases. The DNA of the CDR3 is TGTGCCAGCAGCCACAGGGGTTTGGACGAGCAGTACTTC. Translating gives CASSHRGLDEQYF. The complete variable domain, with remaining parts taken from reference TRBV11-2 and TRBJ2-7, reads EAGVAQSPRYKIIEKRQSVAFWCNPISGHATLYWYQQILGQGPKLLIQFQNNGVVDDSQLPKDRFSAERLKGVDSTLKIQPAKLEDSAVYLCASSHRGLDEQYFGPGTRLTVT.